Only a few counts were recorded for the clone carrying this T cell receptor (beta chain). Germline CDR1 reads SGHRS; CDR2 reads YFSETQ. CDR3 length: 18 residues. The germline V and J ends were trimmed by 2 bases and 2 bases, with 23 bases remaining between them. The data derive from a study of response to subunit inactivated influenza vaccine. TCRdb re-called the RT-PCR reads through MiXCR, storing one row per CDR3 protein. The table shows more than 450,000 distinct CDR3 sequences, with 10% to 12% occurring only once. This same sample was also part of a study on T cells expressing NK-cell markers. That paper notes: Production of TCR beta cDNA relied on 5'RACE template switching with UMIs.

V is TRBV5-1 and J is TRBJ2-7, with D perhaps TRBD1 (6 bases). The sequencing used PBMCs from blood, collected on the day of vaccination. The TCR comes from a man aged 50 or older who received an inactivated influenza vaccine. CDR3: CASSFMERGSGAAYEQYF. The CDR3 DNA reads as TGCGCCAGCAGCTTTATGGAGAGAGGGTCAGGGGCGGCCTACGAGCAGTACTTC.